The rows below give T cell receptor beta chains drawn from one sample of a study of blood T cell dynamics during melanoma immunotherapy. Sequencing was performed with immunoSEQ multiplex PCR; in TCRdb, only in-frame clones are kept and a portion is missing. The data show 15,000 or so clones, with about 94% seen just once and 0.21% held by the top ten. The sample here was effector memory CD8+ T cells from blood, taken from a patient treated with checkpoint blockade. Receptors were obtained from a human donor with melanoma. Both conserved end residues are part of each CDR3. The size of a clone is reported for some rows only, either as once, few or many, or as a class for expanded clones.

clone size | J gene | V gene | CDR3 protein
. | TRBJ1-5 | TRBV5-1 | CASSSYPLNRDSNQPQHF
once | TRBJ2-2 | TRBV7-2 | CASSPLAGSAGELFF
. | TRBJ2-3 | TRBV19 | CASSLIGGDTQYF
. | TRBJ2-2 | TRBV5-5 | CASSAYRNTGELFF
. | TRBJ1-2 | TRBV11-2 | CASSLERGRGYTF
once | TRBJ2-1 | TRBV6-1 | CASSDGGLPYNEQFF
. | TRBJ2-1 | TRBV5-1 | CASSQPGLAGVGSYNEQFF
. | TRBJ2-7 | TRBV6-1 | CASTGTGVEQYF
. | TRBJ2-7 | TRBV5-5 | CASSVTPGRAYEQYF
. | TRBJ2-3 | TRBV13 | CASSLDGDTQYF
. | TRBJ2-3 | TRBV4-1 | CASSQFGQDTQYF
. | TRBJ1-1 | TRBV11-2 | CASSLLQGLFTEAFF
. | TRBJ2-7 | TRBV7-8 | CASSLGSGASEQYF
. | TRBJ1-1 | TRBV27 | CASSLAGGARSTEAFF
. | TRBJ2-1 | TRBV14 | CASSQVLTPNEQFF
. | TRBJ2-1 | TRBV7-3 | CASSPRAGIYNEQFF